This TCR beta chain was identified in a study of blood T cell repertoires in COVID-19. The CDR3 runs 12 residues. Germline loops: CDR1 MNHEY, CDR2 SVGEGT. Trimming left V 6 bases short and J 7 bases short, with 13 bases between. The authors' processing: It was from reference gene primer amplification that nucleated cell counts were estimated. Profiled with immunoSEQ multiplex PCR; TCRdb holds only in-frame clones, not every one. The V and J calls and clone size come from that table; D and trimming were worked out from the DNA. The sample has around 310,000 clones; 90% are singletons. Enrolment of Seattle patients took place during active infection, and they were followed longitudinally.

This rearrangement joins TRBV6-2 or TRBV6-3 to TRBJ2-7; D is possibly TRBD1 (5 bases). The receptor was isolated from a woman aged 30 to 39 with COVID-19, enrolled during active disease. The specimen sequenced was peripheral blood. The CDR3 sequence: CASSRQPSEQYF. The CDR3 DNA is TGTGCCAGCAGCCGACAGCCTTCGGAGCAGTACTTC.